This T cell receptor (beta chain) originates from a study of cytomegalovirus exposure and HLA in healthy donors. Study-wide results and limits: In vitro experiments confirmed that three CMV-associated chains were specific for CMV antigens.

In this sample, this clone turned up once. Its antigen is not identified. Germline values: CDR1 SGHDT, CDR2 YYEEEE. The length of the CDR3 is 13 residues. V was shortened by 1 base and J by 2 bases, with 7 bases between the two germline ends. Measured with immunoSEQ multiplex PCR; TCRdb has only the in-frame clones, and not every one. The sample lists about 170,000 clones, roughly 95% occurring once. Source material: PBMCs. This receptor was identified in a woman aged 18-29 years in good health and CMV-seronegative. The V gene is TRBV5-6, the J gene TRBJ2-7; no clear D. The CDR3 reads CASSLQETYEQYF. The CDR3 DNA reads TGTGCCAGCAGCTTGCAGGAAACCTACGAGCAGTACTTC.